A single sample is the source of the 28 T cell receptor beta chains below, sequenced in a study of blood T cells in healthy people across ages. A second PCR of about 7 to 12 cycles used a sample-barcoded 5' primer and a J-beta primer mix. Via MiXCR, TCRdb re-called the 5' RACE reads, giving one row per CDR3 protein. The sample carries 1,100,000 or so distinct CDR3 sequences, 45% recorded once. Material: blood. The receptors originated from a woman between 55 and 75 years old in good health.

The chain joins TRBV20-1 to TRBJ2-5; TRBD1 aligns across 9 bases. Germline V gene lookup returns CDR1 DFQATT and CDR2 SNEGSKA (reference sequence). The CDR3 totals 15 residues. V was pared by 6 bases and J by 5 bases, with 13 bases of the junction left unmatched. The CDR3 reads CSATPGQGFWETQYF. Here the CDR3 DNA reads TGCAGTGCAACGCCGGGACAGGGATTTTGGGAGACCCAGTACTTC.

The gene calls are TRBV10-3 and TRBJ2-5; 16 nucleotides align to TRBD2. The CDR3 spans 16 residues. Germline V lookup: CDR1 ENHRY, CDR2 SYGVKD. V gave up 6 bases and J gave up 5 bases; unmatched junction bases: 6. DNA for the CDR3: TGTGCCATCAGAGGGACTAGCGGGAGGGAGCGGGAGACCCAGTACTTC. Protein product: CAIRGTSGRERETQYF.

This clonotype has only a few counts. CDR3 region: CASGTSGNNEQFF. The CDR3 DNA follows: TGTGCCAGCGGGACTAGCGGTAACAATGAGCAGTTCTTC. The chain carries TRBV28 and TRBJ2-1, with 11 nucleotides matching TRBD2. This CDR3 spans 13 amino acids. Germline CDR1 MDHEN, CDR2 SYDVKM. J gave up 5 bases and V 8 bases, and 2 bases lay outside the gene matches.

This clonotype was detected only a few times. The rearrangement joins TRBV10-3 to TRBJ2-7, with 12 bases aligning to TRBD2. The V and J ends lost 1 base and 6 bases, in that order; junction bases with no gene match: 25. The CDR3 covers 22 residues. Germline assignment: CDR1 ENHRY and CDR2 SYGVKD. The CDR3 spells CAISEWKTGVASGRAFFSEQYF. The CDR3 DNA reads TGTGCCATCAGTGAGTGGAAGACAGGGGTGGCTAGCGGGAGGGCCTTCTTCTCCGAGCAGTACTTC.

This chain links TRBV29-1 with TRBJ2-7, with D possibly TRBD2 on 6 matching bases. V was clipped by 4 bases and J by 2 bases, with 15 bases between them. CDR1 SQVTM and CDR2 ANQGSEA come from the germline V gene. There are 14 residues in the CDR3. The CDR3 reads CSVAGHGSTYEQYF. The CDR3 nucleotides read TGCAGCGTTGCCGGACACGGGAGTACCTACGAGCAGTACTTC.

The V call is TRBV7-9, the J call TRBJ2-1; D ambiguous. Trimming took 5 bases from V and 0 from J, leaving 11 bases between them. The CDR3 contains 15 residues. Germline CDR1 reads SEHNR; CDR2 reads FQNEAQ (reference sequence). The CDR3: CASSPQQVSYNEQFF. CDR3 coding DNA: TGTGCCAGCAGCCCTCAGCAGGTCTCCTACAATGAGCAGTTCTTC. Based on the CDR3 plus reference TRBV7-9 and TRBJ2-1, the full variable domain is DTGVSQNPRHKITKRGQNVTFRCDPISEHNRLYWYRQTLGQGPEFLTYFQNEAQLEKSRLLSDRFSAERPKGSFSTLEIQRTEQGDSAMYLCASSPQQVSYNEQFFGPGTRLTVL.

The V and J genes are TRBV6-5 and TRBJ2-7, with a weak D call TRBD1 (8 bases). From germline, CDR1 is MNHEY and CDR2 SVGAGI. This CDR3 spans 13 amino acids. Trimming pared 7 bases from V and 4 bases from J, leaving 14 bases between. The chain's CDR3 is CASIGQGGYEQYF. For the CDR3, the DNA is TGTGCCAGCATCGGACAGGGAGGGTACGAGCAGTACTTC.

This clonotype came up a few times. This chain connects TRBV9 to TRBJ2-7; maybe TRBD2 (7 bases). The CDR3 is 14 amino acids. Trimming pared 1 base from V and 10 bases from J, leaving 18 bases between. CDR1 is SGDLS, CDR2 YYNGEE, per germline. The CDR3 DNA follows: TGTGCCAGCAGCGTAACAGGAGGAGGGGGGGCTCAGTACTTC. As protein: CASSVTGGGGAQYF.

This clonotype was seen a handful of times. The CDR3 is CASSPLAGVLETQYF. Here the CDR3 DNA reads TGTGCCAGCAGCCCGCTAGCGGGAGTCCTGGAGACCCAGTACTTC. J is TRBJ2-5 and V is TRBV7-6; 10 nucleotides match TRBD2. The CDR3 contains 15 residues. CDR1 is SGHVS and CDR2 is FNYEAQ in the germline V gene. J lost 5 bases, V lost 5 bases, and 8 bases had no gene match.

The chain joins TRBV27 to TRBJ2-3; D is ambiguous. CDR1 MNHEY and CDR2 SMNVEV come from the germline V gene (reference sequence). The length of the CDR3 is 13 residues. Deletions cut 6 bases from V and 3 bases from J, with 10 bases between. The CDR3 DNA reads TGTGCCAGCAGGCTTTCGGCGACAGATACGCAGTATTTT. Its protein is CASRLSATDTQYF.

The J gene is TRBJ1-5, the V gene TRBV7-2; D not certain. Per germline, CDR1 SGHTA and CDR2 FQGNSA. Trimming took 2 bases from V and 0 from J, leaving 11 bases between them. The CDR3 has 16 amino acids. Here the CDR3 reads CASSLLQSYSNQPQHF. The CDR3 DNA reads TGTGCCAGCAGCTTACTCCAGTCCTATAGCAATCAGCCCCAGCATTTT.

The J gene is TRBJ1-1, the V gene TRBV27; TRBD1 agrees at 8 bases. V gave up 6 bases and J gave up 5 bases; unmatched junction bases: 8. Germline loops: CDR1 MNHEY, CDR2 SMNVEV (reference sequence). The CDR3 loop spans 14 amino acids. The CDR3, as DNA: TGTGCCAGCAGCGAGACAGGGGTTCGGACTGAAGCTTTCTTT. This encodes CASSETGVRTEAFF.

V is TRBV21-1 and J is TRBJ1-2. TRBV21-1 is an annotated pseudogene. There are 14 residues in the CDR3. Here the CDR3 DNA reads TGTGCCAGCAGCAAAGTGGGGACTTCCGATGGCTACACCTTC. Translating it yields CASSKVGTSDGYTF.

The J gene is TRBJ2-1, the V gene TRBV7-9; 7 bases match TRBD2. The ends lost 4 bases at V and 1 base at J; junction bases unmatched: 7. The germline CDR1 and CDR2 sequences are SEHNR and FQNEAQ (reference sequence). This CDR3 has 16 residues. The DNA of the CDR3 is TGTGCCAGCAGCTCGTCGGGGCGGGGGTCCTACAATGAGCAGTTCTTC. Translated, it gives CASSSSGRGSYNEQFF.

The chain joins TRBV10-3 to TRBJ1-2; TRBD1 matches at 12 bases. This CDR3 contains 17 residues. With V trimmed by 6 bases and J by 5 bases, 13 bases remained unmatched. The germline V gene has CDR1 ENHRY and CDR2 SYGVKD. CDR3 nucleotide sequence: TGTGCCATCAGCGACTATACCGGGACAGGGGGCGCGTATGGCTACACCTTC. Residues: CAISDYTGTGGAYGYTF.

This chain uses TRBV11-2 with TRBJ2-7; D is perhaps TRBD1 (5 bases). V gave up 5 bases and J gave up 0 bases, with 11 bases separating them. Germline CDR1 SGHAT, CDR2 FQNNGV. The length of the CDR3 is 14 residues. The CDR3 DNA sequence: TGTGCCAGCAGCGTAGGGGAAGCCTCCTACGAGCAGTACTTC. Its translation: CASSVGEASYEQYF. The complete variable domain, with remaining parts taken from reference TRBV11-2 and TRBJ2-7, reads EAGVAQSPRYKIIEKRQSVAFWCNPISGHATLYWYQQILGQGPKLLIQFQNNGVVDDSQLPKDRFSAERLKGVDSTLKIQPAKLEDSAVYLCASSVGEASYEQYFGPGTRLTVT.

The chain joins TRBV5-1 to TRBJ2-7; D is possibly TRBD1 (5 bases). The germline V gene has CDR1 SGHRS and CDR2 YFSETQ. The CDR3 is 14 residues long. Trimming removed 4 bases from V and 0 bases from J, with 11 bases in between. The CDR3 DNA follows: TGCGCCAGCAGCCAAGGGGTTAGCTCCTACGAGCAGTACTTC. This translates into CASSQGVSSYEQYF.

The chain uses TRBV7-8 and TRBJ2-1, with TRBD1 identical over 9 bases. This CDR3 is built from 19 residues. Per the germline V gene, CDR1 is SGHVS and CDR2 is FQNEAQ. V lost 0 bases, J lost 6 bases, and 15 bases stayed unmatched. CDR3 nucleotides: TGTGCCAGCAGCTTAGCAGAAACATTGTGGGGACAGGGACGCAATGAGCAGTTCTTC. It specifies CASSLAETLWGQGRNEQFF.

This sequence joins TRBV12-3 or TRBV12-4 and TRBJ2-3, with 11 bases aligning to TRBD2. V shed 3 bases and J 5 bases; nucleotides not matched to a gene: 10. The length of the CDR3 is 17 residues. CDR3 DNA: TGTGCCAGCAGTTTCGGGCTAGCGGGGGGCGGGTTAGATACGCAGTATTTT. It yields the protein CASSFGLAGGGLDTQYF.

V gene TRBV6-6 combines with J gene TRBJ1-2; TRBD1 matches at 9 bases. The CDR3 is made up of 16 amino acids. The V gene end was trimmed by 2 bases and the J gene end by 7 bases; junction bases not matched to a gene: 11. The germline gives CDR1 MNHNY, CDR2 SVGAGI (reference sequence). The CDR3 here is CASSYPPGQGHSGYTF. The CDR3 nucleotides are TGTGCCAGCAGTTACCCACCGGGACAGGGTCACTCTGGCTACACCTTC.

Only a few counts were recorded for this clonotype. The chain links TRBV10-3 to TRBJ1-2; D might be TRBD1 (6 bases). CDR3 length equals 15 residues. Germline V CDR1 and CDR2: ENHRY, SYGVKD. The V end was cut by 3 bases, the J end by 2 bases, with 13 bases between. CDR3 loop: CAISEFPGENYGYTF. CDR3 DNA: TGTGCCATCAGTGAATTCCCAGGGGAGAACTATGGCTACACCTTC.

This clonotype has more than one count but fewer than ten. The chain uses TRBV29-1 and TRBJ2-7; either TRBD1 or TRBD2 may supply D (5 bases each). The ends were cut back, 4 bases at V and 2 bases at J, with 9 bases in the middle. The germline CDR1 and CDR2 sequences are SQVTM and ANQGSEA. The CDR3 spans 12 residues. The CDR3 sequence is CSVGWGTYEQYF. The CDR3 nucleotides read TGCAGCGTTGGTTGGGGGACCTACGAGCAGTACTTC.

The genes are TRBV4-1 and TRBJ2-5; D is uncertain. The germline V gene encodes CDR1 MGHRA and CDR2 YSYEKL. The V end lost 1 base, the J end lost 7 bases, and 16 bases lay between the germline ends. The length of the CDR3 is 15 residues. Here the CDR3 reads CASSQAGQYLGTQYF. The CDR3 DNA sequence: TGCGCCAGCAGCCAAGCTGGGCAGTACTTGGGGACCCAGTACTTC.

V usage is TRBV20-1 and J usage is TRBJ1-4, with D possibly matching TRBD1 (6 bases). Germline CDR1 and CDR2: DFQATT and SNEGSKA (reference sequence). The CDR3 is 14 residues long. V gave up 3 bases and J gave up 7 bases, with 15 bases separating them. CDR3 DNA: TGCAGTGCTAGCCCCTCCAGGGACATTGAAAAACTGTTTTTT. This sequence encodes CSASPSRDIEKLFF.

The chain has TRBV10-3 and TRBJ2-1; D is possibly TRBD2 (5 bases). V was clipped by 4 bases and J by 4 bases, with 17 bases between them. The CDR3 spans 16 residues. Germline assignment: CDR1 ENHRY and CDR2 SYGVKD. In nucleotides, the CDR3 is TGTGCCATCAGTGTAATCGAGGGAGAGGCGTACAATGAGCAGTTCTTC. Protein sequence: CAISVIEGEAYNEQFF.

The chain links TRBV20-1 to TRBJ2-2; 7 nucleotides align to TRBD2. Germline V gene data show CDR1 as DFQATT and CDR2 as SNEGSKA (reference sequence). The trim removed 4 bases at V and 7 bases at J, leaving 9 bases unmatched. The CDR3 spans 14 residues. The CDR3 nucleotides read TGCAGTGCTACTACGGGAGGACTGCTCGGGGAGCTGTTTTTT. Translating gives CSATTGGLLGELFF.

V is TRBV7-2 and J is TRBJ2-1; D is perhaps TRBD1 or TRBD2 (5 bases each). Germline V gene sequence: CDR1 SGHTA, CDR2 FQGNSA. V dropped 1 base and J dropped 5 bases, with 12 bases sitting between them. CDR3 length: 15 amino acids. The CDR3 coding sequence is TGTGCCAGCAGCTTAGGGGGGAATTATCACAATGAGCAGTTCTTC. Its protein is CASSLGGNYHNEQFF.

V and J are TRBV25-1 and TRBJ2-1; possibly TRBD1 for D (5 bases). Gene TRBJ2-7 matches the end of the DNA better, so the J call may be wrong. This CDR3 spans 13 amino acids. The germline V gene has CDR1 MGHDK and CDR2 SYGVNS. The DNA of the CDR3 is TGTGCCAGCAGCCGACAGTCCTACAATGAGCAGTACTTC. Translating it yields CASSRQSYNEQYF.